Listed below are T cell receptor beta chains from one sample, sequenced in a study of blood T cell repertoires in COVID-19. Profiling relied on immunoSEQ multiplex PCR, and the TCRdb table lists in-frame clones only, not all of them. The table records roughly 50,000 clones, 90% of them present only once. Input material: peripheral blood. These TCRs come from a woman between 40 and 55 years old with active COVID-19. Both conserved end residues are part of each CDR3. The D gene is left open where the match is weak. Some rows have no size entry. The others give once, few or many, or a class for an expanded clone.

clone_size cdr3_length j_call d_call v_call cdr3_aa cdr3_nt
NA 16 TRBJ2-3 TRBD2 TRBV4-2 CASSQEASGGADTQYF TGTGCCAGCAGCCAAGAAGCCTCGGGGGGGGCCGATACGCAGTATTTT
NA 15 TRBJ2-1 NA TRBV7-9 CASSFRGVAYNEQFF TGTGCCAGCAGCTTCAGGGGGGTAGCCTACAATGAGCAGTTCTTC
NA 13 TRBJ1-2 TRBD1 TRBV29-1 CSVTGTGEYGYTF TGCAGCGTAACCGGGACAGGGGAGTATGGCTACACCTTC
few 12 TRBJ1-1 NA TRBV7-9 CASSLPRTEAFF TGTGCCAGCAGCTTACCCCGCACTGAAGCTTTCTTT
NA 15 TRBJ2-5 NA TRBV24-1 CATSDSAYQGETQYF TGTGCCACCAGTGATTCAGCTTACCAGGGGGAGACCCAGTACTTC
NA 15 TRBJ1-4 NA TRBV30 CAWSVLNRLNEKLFF TGTGCCTGGAGTGTACTAAACAGACTAAATGAAAAACTGTTTTTT
NA 15 TRBJ1-6 NA TRBV7-2 CASSLGTDYNSPLHF TGTGCCAGCAGCTTAGGGACAGATTATAATTCACCCCTCCACTTT
NA 21 TRBJ2-4 TRBD2 TRBV6-1 CASSEAELAGVSRLAKNIQYF TGTGCCAGCAGTGAAGCGGAACTAGCGGGGGTGTCAAGGCTAGCCAAAAACATTCAGTACTTC
NA 13 TRBJ1-1 NA TRBV28 CASSRPGDTEAFF TGTGCCAGCAGTAGACCAGGGGACACTGAAGCTTTCTTT
NA 20 TRBJ2-4 TRBD2 TRBV30 CAWSVSRGGPKGGAKNIQYF TGTGCCTGGAGTGTATCTCGCGGGGGGCCTAAGGGTGGGGCCAAAAACATTCAGTACTTC
NA 12 TRBJ2-1 NA TRBV2 CASSGQNNEQFF TGTGCCAGCAGTGGACAGAACAATGAGCAGTTCTTC
NA 14 TRBJ2-7 NA TRBV10-1 CASSGRKGSYEQYF TGCGCCAGCAGTGGGAGGAAGGGCTCCTACGAGCAGTACTTC
NA 16 TRBJ1-3 TRBD1 TRBV4-2 CASSQDPGQGAGTIYF TGTGCCAGCAGCCAAGATCCGGGACAGGGGGCGGGCACCATATATTTT
once 13 TRBJ1-2 NA TRBV5-1 CASSLTDSYGYTF TGCGCCAGCAGCTTAACGGACAGCTATGGCTACACCTTC
NA 14 TRBJ2-1 NA TRBV11-3 CASSLPTGRNEQFF TGTGCCAGCAGCCTACCGACAGGGAGGAATGAGCAGTTCTTC
NA 15 TRBJ2-7 TRBD1 TRBV10-3 CAISDTNRGKYEQYF TGTGCCATCAGTGACACGAACAGGGGCAAATACGAGCAGTACTTC
NA 16 TRBJ1-4 TRBD1 TRBV3-1/TRBV3-2 CASGYGTGEPNEKLFF TGTGCCAGCGGTTACGGGACAGGGGAACCTAATGAAAAACTGTTTTTT
NA 13 TRBJ2-3 NA TRBV7-3 CASSPTLRDTQYF TGTGCCAGCAGCCCCACCCTGAGAGATACGCAGTATTTT
few 13 TRBJ1-2 NA TRBV6-5 CASARDSNYGYTF TGTGCCAGCGCCCGGGACTCTAACTATGGCTACACCTTC
NA 15 TRBJ1-1 TRBD1 TRBV5-6 CASSWRPGQGAEAFF TGTGCCAGCAGCTGGCGTCCGGGACAGGGAGCTGAAGCTTTCTTT
NA 15 TRBJ2-1 TRBD2 TRBV9 CASSVASGGYNEQFF TGTGCCAGCAGCGTTGCTAGCGGGGGGTACAATGAGCAGTTCTTC
once 18 TRBJ1-1 TRBD1 TRBV9 CASSAAGTGYRAGTEAFF TGTGCCAGCAGCGCCGCCGGGACAGGGTACCGAGCGGGGACTGAAGCTTTCTTT
NA 14 TRBJ1-5 NA TRBV6-5 CASSYNGGNQPQHF TGTGCCAGCAGTTACAATGGGGGGAATCAGCCCCAGCATTTT
NA 17 TRBJ2-1 TRBD2 TRBV7-6 CASSSGRLAGTYNEQFF TGTGCCAGCAGTTCAGGGAGGCTAGCGGGGACATACAATGAGCAGTTCTTC